This T cell receptor beta chain is drawn from a study of T cells in Graves' hyperthyroidism and ophthalmopathy (dated by TCRdb to about 2019). For context, the study as a whole: Peripheral blood samples were taken at initial diagnosis, before any treatment was given. To identify distinguishing TCR V-J signatures, a discovery cohort of some 99 patients was used, comprising some 45 with Graves' ophthalmopathy and approximately 57 with stable Graves' hyperthyroidism. Whether ophthalmopathy could be predicted prospectively was tested in an independent validation cohort made up of roughly 20 hyperthyroidism patients plus 17 patients who later progressed to ophthalmopathy. For training and testing, the 100 or so patients in the discovery cohort were randomly divided in a 7:3 ratio. The study also compared thyroid tissue and blood T-cell repertoires from over 5 Graves' hyperthyroidism patients. After sampling, hyperthyroidism patients received methimazole starting at 30 mg daily, and ophthalmopathy patients received high-dose intravenous methylprednisolone. The paper describes TCR Vbeta CDR3 sequencing of fewer than 150 peripheral blood samples, made up of about 40 ophthalmopathy patients, around 78 hyperthyroidism patients and about 17 progressor patients.

TCR beta CDR3 regions were amplified from RNA transcripts. The first round of RT-PCR for the TCR CDR3 was performed with the HTBI primer set and the Qiagen OneStep RT-PCR kit. The libraries were constructed in a second round of multiplex PCR and then size-selected and purified. Sequencing of the libraries was done on an Illumina HiSeq2000 using paired-end 100 bp reads. The paper's data handling went like this. SOAPnuke was used to process the raw data, with reads discarded if the reads contained adapters or uncalled bases, had a mean Phred below 15, or lacked an exact constant-primer or identifier match. COPE v1.2.5 was used to merge the high-quality paired reads, and each unique nucleotide sequence was defined as a clonotype. MiTCR v1.1 was used to align the clonotypes against IMGT TRBV, TRBD and TRBJ reference segments. The analysis included only V-J combinations with a frequency above 0.0001, which together covered approximately 99% of the repertoires. The TCS score was defined as the ratio of F50 (clonal expansion) to E x V (chaos), calculated using BLOSUM62-based TCRdist between CDR3 peptides within each V-J. Welch's t-statistics and random forest reduced approximately 520 V-J features to around 14, which were used in a naive Bayes classifier (R e1071). TCRdb took the public reads, trimmed them with fastp at Q25, ran MiXCR for clone calling and kept in-frame beta chains. Rows are combined by CDR3 protein, so each entry shows the most common genes and DNA. These V and J calls derive from TCRdb rather than the authors' analysis. This sample lists some 500,000 distinct CDR3 sequences; approximately 25% were detected once. The leading ten clones occupy about 11% of the sample.

Moderately to severely active disease, a Clinical Activity Score of at least 3, a NOSPECS grade of at least 4, and a duration under 3 months were present in ophthalmopathy patients. Any patient with an uncontrolled infection, another autoimmune disease, pregnancy or lactation was excluded. Diagnoses relied on clinical symptoms, serum thyroxine and TRAb, thyroid ultrasound and orbital computed tomography. Ficoll-Paque density gradient centrifugation was used to isolate PBMCs from around 10 ml of fresh peripheral blood. Total RNA was extracted using Trizol reagent, and RNA quality was assessed on an Agilent 2100 Bioanalyzer. Trimming at the junction amounts to 0 bases on V and 2 bases on J, and the germline ends lie 14 bases apart. The CDR3 numbers 15 residues from cysteine through phenylalanine. The entry retains the CDR3 DNA only, 45 bases that are in frame from base 1. CDR1 and CDR2, looked up from the germline V gene (reference sequence), are GTSNPN and SVGIG.

This clonotype occurred once. Its antigen specificity is not known. Per-base qualities were not stored, and no clone one base away is much larger. A solitary read yields weak support. The paper as a whole reports these results and caveats: Ophthalmopathy was separated from stable hyperthyroidism by a 13 V-J signature model, with approximately 89% sensitivity and about 81% specificity obtained in cross-validation and 80%/75% obtained in testing. Most expanded thyroid clonotypes (frequency above 0.001) were also detected in blood, suggesting blood repertoires may reflect thyroid immune responses. In validation, the model predicted progression to ophthalmopathy a median of roughly 6.2 months before onset, with about 67% sensitivity and nearly 75% specificity. No statistical method was used to set the sample size in advance, and investigators knew the group allocation.

This TCR came from a woman younger than 45 with Graves' ophthalmopathy. This sequence uses TRBV30 and TRBJ2-7, with TRBD1 perhaps the D gene, on 6 matching bases. Material: blood. The base sequence is TGTGCCTGGAGTGTAGGGCAGGGGCTTACCTACGAGCAGTACTTC. Its translation reads: CAWSVGQGLTYEQYF.